This is a list of T cell receptor beta chains from one sample in a study of OX40 agonist ivuxolimab in advanced cancers. The assay was immunoSEQ multiplex PCR, and TCRdb's table has in-frame clones only and misses some. The table lists about 73,000 clones, more than 80% of them singletons. The source was CD4+ or CD8+ T cells sorted from blood, collected in a trial of the OX40 agonist ivuxolimab. These TCRs come from an adult with an advanced solid tumor such as melanoma, head and neck, liver or kidney cancer. CDR3s include the opening cysteine and the closing phenylalanine or tryptophan. D genes are given only for firm matches. The listing skips clone size in some rows; elsewhere it reads once, few, many or a size class.

NA	TRBD1	TRBV29-1	TRBJ1-5	TGCAGCGTTGAAAACGGACAGGATTACGATCAGCCCCAGCATTTT	CSVENGQDYDQPQHF
NA	TRBD2	TRBV5-5	TRBJ2-3	TGTGCCAGCAGCCAACTAGCGGGAGTGAACCCAGGCACAGATACGCAGTATTTT	CASSQLAGVNPGTDTQYF
NA	TRBD1	TRBV28	TRBJ2-2	TGTGCCAGCAGGACAGGGGACACCGGGGAGCTGTTTTTT	CASRTGDTGELFF
NA	NA	TRBV5-1	TRBJ1-2	TGCGCCAGCAGCTTGGTGGGCGGCGGCTTCGGGGGCTACACCTTC	CASSLVGGGFGGYTF
NA	TRBD2	TRBV11-2	TRBJ2-3	TGTGCCAGCAGCCTTCGGCGGGGGGGTTTGGATACGCAGTATTTT	CASSLRRGGLDTQYF
NA	NA	TRBV19	TRBJ2-7	TGTGCCAGTAGTATGCCCGGACTCTCCTACGAGCAGTACTTC	CASSMPGLSYEQYF
NA	TRBD1	TRBV11-2	TRBJ1-5	TGTGCCAGCAGCCCTTCAGGGGGTGATCAGCCCCAGCATTTT	CASSPSGGDQPQHF
NA	TRBD2	TRBV15	TRBJ2-3	TGTGCCACCAGCAGTTTTAGCGGTCCGGGAGGGGATACGCAGTATTTT	CATSSFSGPGGDTQYF
NA	NA	TRBV18	TRBJ2-7	TGTGCCAGCTCACGAGGAAGGGGCTACGAGCAGTACTTC	CASSRGRGYEQYF
NA	TRBD1	TRBV9	TRBJ2-2	TGTGCCAGCAGCGTCACCAACAGGGGGATTAACACCGGGGAGCTGTTTTTT	CASSVTNRGINTGELFF
NA	TRBD1	TRBV6-1	TRBJ1-1	TGTGCCAGCAGAAGACAGGGGAGGGCTGAAGCTTTCTTT	CASRRQGRAEAFF
NA	NA	TRBV6-6	TRBJ1-1	TGTGCCAGCAGCAAACCCCCGAACACTGAAGCTTTCTTT	CASSKPPNTEAFF
NA	NA	TRBV6-4	TRBJ2-7	TGTGCCAGCAGTGACTTGTTCCTACTCCCCCCGGGGTCCTACGAGCAGTACTTC	CASSDLFLLPPGSYEQYF
NA	TRBD2	TRBV5-1	TRBJ2-2	TGCGCCAGCAGCTTGGCCTGGCGGGGGGCATCGAACACCGGGGAGCTGTTTTTT	CASSLAWRGASNTGELFF
NA	NA	TRBV6-6	TRBJ1-5	TGTGCCAGCTCCTGGGGGCAGCCCCAGCATTTT	CASSWGQPQHF
NA	NA	TRBV19	TRBJ2-2	TGTGCCAGTAGCGAGTCGGCTGCCACCGGGGAGCTGTTTTTT	CASSESAATGELFF
NA	TRBD2	TRBV19	TRBJ2-7	TGTGCCAGTAGTATCGCGGGACTAGCTGGCGAGCAGTACTTC	CASSIAGLAGEQYF
NA	TRBD2	TRBV4-2	TRBJ2-1	TGTGCCAGCAGCCAGATCCATAGCGGGAGGGCCGGCTCCTACAATGAGCAGTTCTTC	CASSQIHSGRAGSYNEQFF
NA	NA	TRBV7-2	TRBJ1-1	TGTGCCAGCAGCCAAGGTGGGGGGGTCACTGAAGCTTTCTTT	CASSQGGGVTEAFF
NA	TRBD1	TRBV7-8	TRBJ1-2	TGTGCCAGCAGCGTGGACAGGGGAGAGGATGGCTACACCTTC	CASSVDRGEDGYTF
NA	TRBD2	TRBV9	TRBJ2-2	TGTGCCAGCAGCGTAACTAGCGGGACCTACACCGGGGAGCTGTTTTTT	CASSVTSGTYTGELFF
few	TRBD1	TRBV27	TRBJ2-7	TGTGCCAGCAGTCCGGGGACAGTGAGGTACGAGCAGTACTTC	CASSPGTVRYEQYF
once	NA	TRBV5-1	TRBJ2-7	TGCGCCAGCAGCTTGCACGAGGTGCAGGGCGAGCAGTACTTC	CASSLHEVQGEQYF
few	NA	TRBV20-1	TRBJ2-5	TGCAGTGCTAGAGGGATAGCCCAGTACTTC	CSARGIAQYF
NA	NA	TRBV7-9	TRBJ1-2	TGTGCCAGCAGCACTCGACAGGCTCAGGGCTACACCTTC	CASSTRQAQGYTF
NA	NA	TRBV9	TRBJ1-3	TGTGCCAGCAGCGTCGACCTCCGGGCAGGTCCTGGAAACACCATATATTTT	CASSVDLRAGPGNTIYF
NA	TRBD2	TRBV27	TRBJ2-7	TGTGCCAGCAGCCGCCTTGGAGCTCAGCGGCGGGAGGGCCGGTACGAGCAGTACTTC	CASSRLGAQRREGRYEQYF
NA	NA	TRBV7-6	TRBJ1-1	TGTGCCAGCAGCTTCGACTCTTACACTGAAGCTTTCTTT	CASSFDSYTEAFF
NA	TRBD1	TRBV6-6	TRBJ2-7	TGTGCCAGCAACCGGGACAGGGTTCTCTACGAGCAGTACTTC	CASNRDRVLYEQYF
NA	TRBD1	TRBV2	TRBJ2-1	TGTGCCAGCAGTGAAGATAGGACAGGGTACAATGAGCAGTTCTTC	CASSEDRTGYNEQFF
NA	NA	TRBV10-3	TRBJ2-2	TGTGCCATCAGTGAGTGGGGGAACACCGGGGAGCTGTTTTTT	CAISEWGNTGELFF
NA	NA	TRBV4-2	TRBJ1-1	TGTGCCAGCAGCCAAGATCTTCCGGGGTGGAACACTGAAGCTTTCTTT	CASSQDLPGWNTEAFF
NA	NA	TRBV12-1	TRBJ1-2	TGTGCCGGCGACTTGGGCTACACCTTC	CAGDLGYTF
few	NA	TRBV5-1	TRBJ2-2	TGCGCCAGCAGCTACGGACAGAGAAACACCGGGGAGCTGTTTTTT	CASSYGQRNTGELFF
NA	TRBD2	TRBV18	TRBJ2-7	TGTGCCAGCTCACCACCTGCTAGCGGCGTGAGCGAGCAGTACTTC	CASSPPASGVSEQYF
once	TRBD2	TRBV30	TRBJ2-7	TGTGCCTGGGCCGGGCTACTAGCGGGAGACGAGCAGTACTTC	CAWAGLLAGDEQYF
NA	NA	TRBV25-1	TRBJ2-7	TGTGCCAGCAGTGGTAACTCCTACGAGCAGTACTTC	CASSGNSYEQYF
NA	TRBD1	TRBV5-1	TRBJ2-1	TGCGCCAGCAGCTTGATTGTGAGGACAGGCTCAAGGACGGGGCACAATGAGCAGTTCTTC	CASSLIVRTGSRTGHNEQFF
once	NA	TRBV5-1	TRBJ2-5	TGCGCCAGCAGCTTTAGTCAAGAGACCCAGTACTTC	CASSFSQETQYF
NA	TRBD1	TRBV5-1	TRBJ2-3	TGCGCCAGCAGCTTGTCCGGACAGGGCACAGATACGCAGTATTTT	CASSLSGQGTDTQYF
NA	TRBD2	TRBV5-1	TRBJ2-1	TGCGCCAGCAGCTTGGCACTAGCGGGGGGATTCAATGAGCAGTTCTTC	CASSLALAGGFNEQFF
once	TRBD1	TRBV29-1	TRBJ2-7	TGCAGCGTTTTCGACAGGGCCTACGAGCAGTACTTC	CSVFDRAYEQYF